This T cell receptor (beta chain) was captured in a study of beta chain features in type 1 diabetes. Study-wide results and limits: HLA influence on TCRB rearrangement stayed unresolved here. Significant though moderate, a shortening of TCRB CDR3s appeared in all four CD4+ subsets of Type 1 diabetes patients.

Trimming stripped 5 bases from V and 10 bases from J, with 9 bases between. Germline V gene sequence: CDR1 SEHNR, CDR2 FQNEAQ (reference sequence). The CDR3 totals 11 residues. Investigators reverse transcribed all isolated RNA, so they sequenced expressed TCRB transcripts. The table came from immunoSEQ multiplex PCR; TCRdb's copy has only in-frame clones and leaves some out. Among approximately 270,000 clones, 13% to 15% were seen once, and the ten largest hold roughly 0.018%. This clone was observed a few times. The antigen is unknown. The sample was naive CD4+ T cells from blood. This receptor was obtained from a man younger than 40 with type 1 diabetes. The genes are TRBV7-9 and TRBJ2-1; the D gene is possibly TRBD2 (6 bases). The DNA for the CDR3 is TGTGCCAGCAGCCGACTAGAAGAGCAGTTCTTC. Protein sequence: CASSRLEEQFF.